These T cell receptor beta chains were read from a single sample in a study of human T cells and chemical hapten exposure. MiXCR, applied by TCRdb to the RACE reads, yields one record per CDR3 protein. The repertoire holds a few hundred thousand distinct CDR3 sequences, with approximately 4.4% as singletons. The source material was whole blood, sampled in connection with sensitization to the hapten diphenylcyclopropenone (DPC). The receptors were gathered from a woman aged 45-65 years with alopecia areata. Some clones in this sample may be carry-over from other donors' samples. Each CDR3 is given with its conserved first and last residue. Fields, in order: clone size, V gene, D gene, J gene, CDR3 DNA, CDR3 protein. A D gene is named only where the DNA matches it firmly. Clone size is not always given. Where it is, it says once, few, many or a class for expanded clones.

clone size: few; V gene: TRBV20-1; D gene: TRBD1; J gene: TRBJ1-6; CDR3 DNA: TGCAGTGCTAGTACCGGGACAGGGGATTCACCCCTCCACTTT; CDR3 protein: CSASTGTGDSPLHF
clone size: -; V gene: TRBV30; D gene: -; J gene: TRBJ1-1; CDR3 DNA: TGTGCCTGGAGCGCGTTTGGGGGGACTGAAGCTTTCTTT; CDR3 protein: CAWSAFGGTEAFF
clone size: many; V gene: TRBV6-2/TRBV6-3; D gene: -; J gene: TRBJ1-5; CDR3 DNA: TGTGCCAGCAGTTACTCGAATAGCAATCAGCCCCAGCATTTT; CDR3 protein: CASSYSNSNQPQHF
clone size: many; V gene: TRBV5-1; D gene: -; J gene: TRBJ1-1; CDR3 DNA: TGCGCCAGCAGCGTACCAGGGAGCACTGAAGCTTTCTTT; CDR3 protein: CASSVPGSTEAFF
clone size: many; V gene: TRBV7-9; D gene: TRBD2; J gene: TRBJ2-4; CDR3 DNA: TGTGCCAGCAGCTTAGCCCTCCGGGGGGGGCTAATAGCCAAAAACATTCAGTACTTC; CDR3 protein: CASSLALRGGLIAKNIQYF
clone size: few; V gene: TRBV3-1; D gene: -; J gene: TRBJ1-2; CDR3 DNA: TGTGCCAGCAGCCAAGTTATTGAGGGGAGCTATGGCTACACCTTC; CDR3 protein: CASSQVIEGSYGYTF
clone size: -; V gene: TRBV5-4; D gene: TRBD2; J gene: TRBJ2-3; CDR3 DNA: TGTGCCAGCAGGGCCGGGACTAGCGGGAGTTCAGATACGCAGTATTTT; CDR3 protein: CASRAGTSGSSDTQYF
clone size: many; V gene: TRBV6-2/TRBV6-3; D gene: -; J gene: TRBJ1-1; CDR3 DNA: TGTGCCAGCAGTTACGGGGGCGTAGACACTGAAGCTTTCTTT; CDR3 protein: CASSYGGVDTEAFF
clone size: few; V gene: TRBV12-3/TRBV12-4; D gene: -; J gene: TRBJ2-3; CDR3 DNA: TGTGCCAGTGGGGCTTCTAGCACAGATACGCAGTATTTT; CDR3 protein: CASGASSTDTQYF
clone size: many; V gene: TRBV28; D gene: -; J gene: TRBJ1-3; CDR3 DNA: TGTGCCAGCACCCCTTTGGGCTCTGGAAACACCATATATTTT; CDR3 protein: CASTPLGSGNTIYF
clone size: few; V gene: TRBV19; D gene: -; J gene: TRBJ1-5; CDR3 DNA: TGTGCCAGTAGTATCCCGGTGAGCAATCAGCCCCAGCATTTT; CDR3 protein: CASSIPVSNQPQHF
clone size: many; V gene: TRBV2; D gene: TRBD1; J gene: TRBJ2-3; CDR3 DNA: TGTGCCAGCGGGACAGTAATTGACGTTAGCACAGATACGCAGTATTTT; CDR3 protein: CASGTVIDVSTDTQYF
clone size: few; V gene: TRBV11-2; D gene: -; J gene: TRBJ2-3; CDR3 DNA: TGTGCCAGCAGCTTATGGGCATTTAGGGGCACAGATACGCAGTATTTT; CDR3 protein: CASSLWAFRGTDTQYF
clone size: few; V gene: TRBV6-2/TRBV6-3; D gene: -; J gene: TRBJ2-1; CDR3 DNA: TGTGCCAGCAGCTACCCCACGACTTGGGGGGGGCCTGAGCAGTTCTTC; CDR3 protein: CASSYPTTWGGPEQFF
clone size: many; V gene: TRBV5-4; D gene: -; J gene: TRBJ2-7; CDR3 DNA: TGTGCCAGCAGCTTCTGGGGTCGGGAGCAGTACTTC; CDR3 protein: CASSFWGREQYF
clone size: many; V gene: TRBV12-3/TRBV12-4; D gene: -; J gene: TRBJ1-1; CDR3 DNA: TGCGCCAGCAGCTTGGGGGGTAGCACTGAAGCTTTCTTT; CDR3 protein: CASSLGGSTEAFF
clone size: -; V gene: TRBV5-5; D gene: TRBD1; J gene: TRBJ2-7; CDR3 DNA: TGTGCCAGCAGCGTTACAGGGGCCGAGCAGTACTTC; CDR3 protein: CASSVTGAEQYF
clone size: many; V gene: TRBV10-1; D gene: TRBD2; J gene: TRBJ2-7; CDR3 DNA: TGCGCCAGCAGTGAGACTAGCGGGATTTTCTACGAGCAGTACTTC; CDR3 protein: CASSETSGIFYEQYF
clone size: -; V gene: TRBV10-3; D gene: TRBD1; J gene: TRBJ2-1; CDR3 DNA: TGTGCCATCAGTGAGTCATGGACAGGGTCCAGTGAGCAGTTGTTC; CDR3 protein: CAISESWTGSSEQLF
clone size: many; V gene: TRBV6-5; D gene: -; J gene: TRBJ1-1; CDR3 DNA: TGTGCCAGCAGTCCAGGGGCCTGGTCTTCGAACACTGAAGCTTTCTTT; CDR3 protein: CASSPGAWSSNTEAFF
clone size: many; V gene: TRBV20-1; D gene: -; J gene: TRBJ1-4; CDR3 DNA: TGCAGTGCTAGATACATTGGCAGGGAAAGGGAAAAACTGTTTTTT; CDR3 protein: CSARYIGREREKLFF
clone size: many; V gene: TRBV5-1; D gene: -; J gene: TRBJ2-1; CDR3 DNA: TGTGCCAGCAGTTACTACAATGAGCAGTTCTTC; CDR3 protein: CASSYYNEQFF
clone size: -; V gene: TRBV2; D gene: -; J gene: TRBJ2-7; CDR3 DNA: TGTGCCAGCAGTGAATCCCCAGGCGGGTCCTACGAGCAGTACTTC; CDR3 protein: CASSESPGGSYEQYF
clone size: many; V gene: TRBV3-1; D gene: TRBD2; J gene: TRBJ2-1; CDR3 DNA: TGTGCCAGCAGCTTCTATTCTAGCGGTTCCTACAATGAGCAGTTCTTC; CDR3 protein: CASSFYSSGSYNEQFF
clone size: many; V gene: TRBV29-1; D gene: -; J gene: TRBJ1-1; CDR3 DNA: TGCAGCGTAGAGAAGGGGTTGAACACTGAAGCTTTCTTT; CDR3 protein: CSVEKGLNTEAFF
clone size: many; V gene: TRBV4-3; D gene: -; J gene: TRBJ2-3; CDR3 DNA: TGCGCCAGCAGCCAGCTAGCCCGTGATACGCAGTATTTT; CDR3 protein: CASSQLARDTQYF
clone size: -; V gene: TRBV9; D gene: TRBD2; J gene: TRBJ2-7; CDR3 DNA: TGTGCCAGCAGCGTAGGGGGACTAGCCTCCCACGAGCAGTACTTC; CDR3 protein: CASSVGGLASHEQYF
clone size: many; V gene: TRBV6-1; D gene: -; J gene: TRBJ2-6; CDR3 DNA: TGTGCCAGCAGTGAACAGGGTCTTGGGGCCAACGTCCTGACTTTC; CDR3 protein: CASSEQGLGANVLTF
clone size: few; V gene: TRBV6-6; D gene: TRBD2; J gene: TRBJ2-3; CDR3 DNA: TGTGCCAGCAGTTCTCCAGCGGGAGGAGTAGATACGCAGTATTTT; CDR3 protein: CASSSPAGGVDTQYF
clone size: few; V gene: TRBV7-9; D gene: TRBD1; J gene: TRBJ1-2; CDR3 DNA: TGTGCCAGCAGCTCCGGGACAGGGGGCGCCGGGTACTATGGCTACACCTTC; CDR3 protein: CASSSGTGGAGYYGYTF
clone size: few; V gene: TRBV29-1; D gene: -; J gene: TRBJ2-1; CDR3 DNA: TGCAGCGTTTCCGACAATGAGCAGTTCTTC; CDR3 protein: CSVSDNEQFF
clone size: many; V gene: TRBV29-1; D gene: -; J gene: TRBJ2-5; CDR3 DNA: TGCAGTGAGCAGAGGCAAGAGACCCAGTACTTC; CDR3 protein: CSEQRQETQYF
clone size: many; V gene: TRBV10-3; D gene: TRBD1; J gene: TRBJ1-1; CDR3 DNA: TGTGCCATCAGTGAGGCGCGACAGGGAATGAACACTGAAGCTTTCTTT; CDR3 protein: CAISEARQGMNTEAFF
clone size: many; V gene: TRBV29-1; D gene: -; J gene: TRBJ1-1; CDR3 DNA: TGCAGCGTTGAACGCGACATGAACACTGAAGCTTTCTTT; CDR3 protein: CSVERDMNTEAFF
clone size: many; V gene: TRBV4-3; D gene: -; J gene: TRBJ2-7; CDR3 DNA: TGCGCCAGCAGCCAGGGGGTAGACAACGAGCAGTACTTC; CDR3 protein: CASSQGVDNEQYF
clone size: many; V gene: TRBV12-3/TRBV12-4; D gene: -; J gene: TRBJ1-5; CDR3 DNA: TGTGCCAGCAGTTTTAATTCGGCAGGGCACCAGCATTTT; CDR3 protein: CASSFNSAGHQHF
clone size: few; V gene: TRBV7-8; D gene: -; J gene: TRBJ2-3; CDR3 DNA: TGTGCCAGCAGCTTAGATACAACCCCCCTCGATACGCAGTATTTT; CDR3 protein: CASSLDTTPLDTQYF
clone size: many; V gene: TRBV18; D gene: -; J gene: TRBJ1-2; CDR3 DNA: TGTGCCAGCTCACCTGGACAGAGCTATGGCTACACCTTC; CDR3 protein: CASSPGQSYGYTF
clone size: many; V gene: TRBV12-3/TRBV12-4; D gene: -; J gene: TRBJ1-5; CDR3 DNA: TGTGCCAGCAGCCTGGCCACAAGCAATCAGCCCCAGCATTTT; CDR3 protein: CASSLATSNQPQHF
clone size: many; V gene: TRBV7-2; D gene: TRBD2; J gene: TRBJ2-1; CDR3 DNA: TGTGCCAGCAGCCACGGACTAGTAGGCAATGAGCAGTTCTTC; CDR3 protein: CASSHGLVGNEQFF
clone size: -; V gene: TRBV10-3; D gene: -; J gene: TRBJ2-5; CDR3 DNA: TGTGCCTTTCTCGACACGGAGTTGGGGACCCAGTACTTC; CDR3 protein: CAFLDTELGTQYF
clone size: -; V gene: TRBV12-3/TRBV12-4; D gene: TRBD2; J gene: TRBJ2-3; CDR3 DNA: TGTGCCAGCAGTCGGGGACTAGCGGGGAACACAGATACGCAGTATTTT; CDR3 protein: CASSRGLAGNTDTQYF
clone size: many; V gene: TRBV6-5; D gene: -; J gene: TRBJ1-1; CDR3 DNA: TGTGCCAGCAGTTATCTTGGGGGAACTCCTGAAGCTTTCTTT; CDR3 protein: CASSYLGGTPEAFF
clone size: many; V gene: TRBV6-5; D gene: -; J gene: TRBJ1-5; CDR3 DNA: TGTGCCAGCAGTCACTTAGAGGCGTACAATCAGCCCCAGCATTTT; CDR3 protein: CASSHLEAYNQPQHF
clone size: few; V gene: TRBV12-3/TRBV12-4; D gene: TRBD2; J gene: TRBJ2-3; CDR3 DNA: TGTGCCAGCACCAACGGACTAGCGGGGGCCCCCGGGGCAGATACGCAGTATTTT; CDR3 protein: CASTNGLAGAPGADTQYF
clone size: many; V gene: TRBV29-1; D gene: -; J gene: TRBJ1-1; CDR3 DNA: TGCAGCGTGGCCGCGGGGTCCACTGAAGCTTTCTTT; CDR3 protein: CSVAAGSTEAFF
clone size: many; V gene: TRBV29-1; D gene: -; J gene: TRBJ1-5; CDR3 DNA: TGCAGCGTTAAGGCAGGCGGCGCCCCCGGGGAGCCCCAGCATTTT; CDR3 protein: CSVKAGGAPGEPQHF
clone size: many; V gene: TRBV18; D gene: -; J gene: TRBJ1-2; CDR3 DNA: TGTGCCAGCTCACACGGAAACAGTGGCTACACCTTC; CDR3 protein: CASSHGNSGYTF
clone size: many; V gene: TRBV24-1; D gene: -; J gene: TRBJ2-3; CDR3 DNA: TGTGCCACCGGCACCTATACAGATACGCAGTATTTT; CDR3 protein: CATGTYTDTQYF
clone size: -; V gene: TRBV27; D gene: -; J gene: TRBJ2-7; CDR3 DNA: TGTGCCAGCAGTACTCCACAGGGATACGAGCAGTACTTC; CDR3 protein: CASSTPQGYEQYF
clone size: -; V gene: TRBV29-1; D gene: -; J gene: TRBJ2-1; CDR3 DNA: TGCAGCGGGGTTTACAATGAGCAGTTCTTC; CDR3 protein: CSGVYNEQFF
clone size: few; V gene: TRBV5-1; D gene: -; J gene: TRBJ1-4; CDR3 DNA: TGCGCCAGCAGCTTGCAAGGGGAGGAGGAAAAACTGTTTTTT; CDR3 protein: CASSLQGEEEKLFF
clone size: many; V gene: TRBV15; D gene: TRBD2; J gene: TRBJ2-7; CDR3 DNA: TGTGCCACCAGCAGGGGAGGGACCGACTACGAGCAGTACTTC; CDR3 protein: CATSRGGTDYEQYF